These 26 T cell receptor beta chains were all obtained from the same sample, sequenced in a study of OX40 agonist ivuxolimab in advanced cancers. The table came from immunoSEQ multiplex PCR; TCRdb's copy has only in-frame clones and leaves some out. The sample lists roughly 76,000 clones, 75% to 95% occurring once. The input for sequencing was CD4+ or CD8+ T cells sorted from blood, taken in a trial of the OX40 agonist ivuxolimab. All receptors derive from an adult with an advanced solid tumor such as melanoma, head and neck, liver or kidney cancer.

The rearrangement uses TRBV7-2 and TRBJ2-3; the match to TRBD2 covers 10 bases. Trimming cost V 5 bases and J 1 base; bases outside gene matches: 3. Germline V gene lookup returns CDR1 SGHTA and CDR2 FQGNSA. This CDR3 region has 15 residues. CDR3 residues: CASSPLAGGTDTQYF. For the CDR3, the DNA is TGTGCCAGCAGCCCTCTAGCGGGAGGCACAGATACGCAGTATTTT.

The genes are TRBV6-5 and TRBJ2-3; D might be TRBD2 (6 bases). CDR1 MNHEY and CDR2 SVGAGI come from the germline V gene. This CDR3 is built from 15 residues. Trimming removed 5 bases at V and 1 base at J, with 13 bases between. CDR3 nucleotide sequence: TGTGCCAGCAGTCTCCCCGGAGGGGGCACAGATACGCAGTATTTT. It specifies CASSLPGGGTDTQYF.

This clone was found once. The V call is TRBV4-3, the J call TRBJ2-1; 7 nucleotides align to TRBD1. V gave up 0 bases and J gave up 4 bases; unmatched junction bases: 6. The CDR3 contains 16 residues. CDR1 LGHNA and CDR2 YSLEER come from the germline V gene. The CDR3 DNA is TGCGCCAGCAGCCAAGAGCAGGGACAGCTATACAATGAGCAGTTCTTC. Translated: CASSQEQGQLYNEQFF.

This chain links TRBV9 with TRBJ2-1; TRBD2 aligns across 8 bases. The CDR3 has 13 residues. Germline lookup yields CDR1 SGDLS and CDR2 YYNGEE. J lost 4 bases, V lost 7 bases, and 4 bases had no gene match. The CDR3 bases are TGTGCCAGCGAGCGGGAGCCGTACAATGAGCAGTTCTTC. Amino acid sequence: CASEREPYNEQFF.

This sequence joins TRBV11-2 and TRBJ2-3, with TRBD1 identical over 7 bases. V shed 1 base, J shed 4 bases, and the junction held 11 bases outside the gene matches. CDR1 is SGHAT and CDR2 is FQNNGV in the germline V gene. The CDR3 has 17 residues. The CDR3 DNA reads TGTGCCAGCAGCTTAGGAGAAGGGGGCACAGGCTCAGATACGCAGTATTTT. Translation: CASSLGEGGTGSDTQYF. The full variable domain, rest sourced from reference TRBV11-2 and TRBJ2-3, is EAGVAQSPRYKIIEKRQSVAFWCNPISGHATLYWYQQILGQGPKLLIQFQNNGVVDDSQLPKDRFSAERLKGVDSTLKIQPAKLEDSAVYLCASSLGEGGTGSDTQYFGPGTRLTVL.

The V and J genes are TRBV9 and TRBJ2-5; D call uncertain. This CDR3 comprises 15 residues. Trimming stripped 3 bases from V and 4 bases from J, with 16 bases between. Per the germline V gene, CDR1 is SGDLS and CDR2 is YYNGEE. CDR3 protein: CASSDPEGIGETQYF. For the CDR3, the DNA is TGTGCCAGCAGCGACCCCGAAGGGATTGGAGAGACCCAGTACTTC. Combining the CDR3 with reference TRBV9 and TRBJ2-5 gives the whole variable domain DSGVTQTPKHLITATGQRVTLRCSPRSGDLSVYWYQQSLDQGLQFLIQYYNGEERAKGNILERFSAQQFPDLHSELNLSSLELGDSALYFCASSDPEGIGETQYFGPGTRLLVL.

CDR3 in amino acids: CASSQDSSNQPQHF. CDR3 sequence (DNA): TGTGCCAGCAGCCAGGACAGTAGCAATCAGCCCCAGCATTTT. V usage is TRBV5-6 and J usage is TRBJ1-5; tentatively, D is TRBD1 (6 bases). The CDR3 is made up of 14 amino acids. Germline V gene lookup returns CDR1 SGHDT and CDR2 YYEEEE. The germline V and J ends were trimmed by 4 bases and 0 bases, with 8 bases remaining between them.

This clone was seen only a few times. This rearrangement joins TRBV4-1 to TRBJ1-2; D is possibly TRBD1 (5 bases). The CDR3 contains 18 residues. The V end was cut by 1 base, the J end by 4 bases, with 22 bases between. In germline, CDR1 is MGHRA, CDR2 YSYEKL. CDR3 nucleotide sequence: TGCGCCAGCAGCCAAGGTTTCTGGACACCTTCCCCCGGCTATGGCTACACCTTC. Its translation is CASSQGFWTPSPGYGYTF.

This clone appeared a single time. V and J are TRBV29-1 and TRBJ1-2; unclear D gene. Germline-derived CDR1 and CDR2 are SQVTM and ANQGSEA. This CDR3 is 14 amino acids long. Trimming shortened V by 0 bases and J by 0 bases, and 8 bases separated the two germline ends. The CDR3 is CSVEDWSSNYGYTF. CDR3 sequence (DNA): TGCAGCGTTGAAGATTGGTCATCTAACTATGGCTACACCTTC.

V usage is TRBV7-9 and J usage is TRBJ2-7; D ambiguous. V lost 5 bases and J lost 0, with 8 bases in between. The CDR3 is 13 amino acids. The germline CDR1 and CDR2 sequences are SEHNR and FQNEAQ (reference sequence). The CDR3 DNA sequence: TGTGCCAGCAGCCCAGCAGGCTCCTACGAGCAGTACTTC. Amino acid sequence: CASSPAGSYEQYF.

The gene calls are TRBV10-3 and TRBJ2-5, with 9 bases that match TRBD2. The germline gives CDR1 ENHRY, CDR2 SYGVKD. The CDR3 extends over 19 amino acids. Trimming cost V 0 bases and J 4 bases; bases outside gene matches: 15. The CDR3 is CAISESVGKAGGLLETQYF. The CDR3 coding sequence is TGTGCCATCAGTGAGTCTGTCGGTAAAGCGGGAGGACTGTTAGAGACCCAGTACTTC.

This clone appeared a few times. The rearrangement joins TRBV7-9 to TRBJ1-1; tentative D call: TRBD1 (6 bases). Deletions cut 3 bases from V and 5 bases from J, with 7 bases between. This CDR3 region has 12 residues. Germline values: CDR1 SEHNR, CDR2 FQNEAQ (reference sequence). The CDR3 nucleotides read TGTGCCAGCAGCTTTCAGGGGACTGAAGCTTTCTTT. Translation gives CASSFQGTEAFF. The full variable domain, rest sourced from reference TRBV7-9 and TRBJ1-1, is DTGVSQNPRHKITKRGQNVTFRCDPISEHNRLYWYRQTLGQGPEFLTYFQNEAQLEKSRLLSDRFSAERPKGSFSTLEIQRTEQGDSAMYLCASSFQGTEAFFGQGTRLTVV.

The chain combines TRBV25-1 with TRBJ2-1, with D possibly matching TRBD2 (6 bases). The CDR3 has 14 residues. Trimming removed 6 bases at V and 6 bases at J, with 15 bases between. CDR1 is MGHDK and CDR2 is SYGVNS in the germline V gene. This chain's CDR3 is CASSARPGGNEQFF. The CDR3 DNA follows: TGTGCCAGCAGCGCCCGGCCCGGGGGCAATGAGCAGTTCTTC.

The chain carries TRBV5-8 and TRBJ2-7, with no clear D. V was trimmed by 10 bases and J by 3 bases, leaving 17 bases between them. Germline V gene lookup returns CDR1 SGHTS and CDR2 YDEGEE. The CDR3 length is 13 residues. CDR3 DNA: TGTGCCGGTGAGGACGCGAGGCTCTACGAGCAGTACTTC. Translated: CAGEDARLYEQYF.

The chain carries TRBV4-1 and TRBJ2-5, with D possibly called TRBD1 or TRBD2 (6 bases each). Germline lookup yields CDR1 MGHRA and CDR2 YSYEKL. The CDR3 length is 17 residues. V lost 0 bases, J lost 3 bases, and 17 bases lay in between. This chain's CDR3 is CASSQDPPWGAEETQYF. The CDR3 nucleotides are TGCGCCAGCAGCCAAGATCCCCCTTGGGGGGCGGAAGAGACCCAGTACTTC.

The chain has TRBV9 and TRBJ1-1, with a weak D call TRBD1 (6 bases). The CDR3 extends over 14 amino acids. Germline V lookup: CDR1 SGDLS, CDR2 YYNGEE. V lost 4 bases, J lost 0 bases, and 10 bases lay in between. CDR3 coding DNA: TGTGCCAGCAGCAGGGGGTCTATGAACACTGAAGCTTTCTTT. Amino acids: CASSRGSMNTEAFF. Full variable domain (remainder filled in from reference TRBV9 and TRBJ1-1): DSGVTQTPKHLITATGQRVTLRCSPRSGDLSVYWYQQSLDQGLQFLIQYYNGEERAKGNILERFSAQQFPDLHSELNLSSLELGDSALYFCASSRGSMNTEAFFGQGTRLTVV.

The chain joins TRBV19 to TRBJ1-2, with TRBD1 matching over 9 bases. Germline V gene sequence: CDR1 LNHDA, CDR2 SQIVND (reference sequence). CDR3 length: 14 amino acids. With 1 base clipped from V and 7 bases from J, the junction kept 4 bases outside the gene matches. The chain's CDR3 is CASSIGTGDPGYTF. CDR3 sequence (DNA): TGTGCCAGTAGTATAGGGACAGGGGATCCTGGCTACACCTTC. Full variable domain (outside the CDR3, taken from reference TRBV19 and TRBJ1-2): DGGITQSPKYLFRKEGQNVTLSCEQNLNHDAMYWYRQDPGQGLRLIYYSQIVNDFQKGDIAEGYSVSREKKESFPLTVTSAQKNPTAFYLCASSIGTGDPGYTFGSGTRLTVV.

The V call is TRBV7-8, the J call TRBJ1-5, with 11 positions matching TRBD1. Looked up from germline, CDR1 is SGHVS and CDR2 is FQNEAQ. J lost 8 bases, V lost 3 bases, and 6 bases had no gene match. There are 15 residues in the CDR3. The CDR3 sequence: CASSFGQGAGKPQHF. CDR3 nucleotide sequence: TGTGCCAGCAGCTTTGGACAGGGGGCGGGTAAGCCCCAGCATTTT. Supplemented by reference TRBV7-8 and TRBJ1-5, the full variable domain reads GAGVSQSPRYKVAKRGQDVALRCDPISGHVSLFWYQQALGQGPEFLTYFQNEAQLDKSGLPSDRFFAERPEGSVSTLKIQRTQQEDSAVYLCASSFGQGAGKPQHFGDGTRLSIL.

The rearrangement joins TRBV27 to TRBJ1-5; 8 bases match TRBD1. Germline assignment: CDR1 MNHEY and CDR2 SMNVEV (reference sequence). The CDR3 has 13 residues. The V gene end was trimmed by 6 bases and the J gene end by 3 bases; junction bases not matched to a gene: 1. The DNA of the CDR3 is TGTGCCAGCAGGGACAGGGCCAATCAGCCCCAGCATTTT. Translated, it gives CASRDRANQPQHF.

The chain is built from TRBV5-4 and TRBJ2-1, with D tentatively TRBD2 (6 bases). Between the trimmed V and J ends, which lost 1 base and 1 base, there was a span of 9 bases. The germline V gene has CDR1 SGHNT and CDR2 YYREEE (reference sequence). The CDR3 totals 15 residues. CDR3 nucleotides: TGTGCCAGCAGCTTGTACGCGGGATCCTACAATGAGCAGTTCTTC. Translated: CASSLYAGSYNEQFF.

As DNA, the CDR3 is TGTGCCAGCAGCCACGGGGCGGACCCCTACGAGCAGTACTTC. The encoded protein is CASSHGADPYEQYF. The chain has TRBV7-9 and TRBJ2-7; D assignment may be TRBD1 or TRBD2 (5 bases each). The CDR3 loop spans 14 amino acids. CDR1 and CDR2 from the germline V gene are SEHNR and FQNEAQ (reference sequence). Trimming took 5 bases from V and 2 from J, leaving 13 bases between them.

CDR3 sequence (DNA): TGTGCCAGCAGGACCAATACATACTACAATGAGCAGTTCTTC. Residues: CASRTNTYYNEQFF. The chain carries TRBV2 and TRBJ2-1; D is unresolved. The V and J ends lost 6 bases and 3 bases respectively, with 12 bases between them. The CDR3 extends over 14 amino acids. Germline V CDR1 and CDR2: SNHLY, FYNNEI.

Worth noting for this clone: Other DNA sequences in this sample translate to the same CDR3. The V call is TRBV19, the J call TRBJ2-7; 10 nucleotides align to TRBD1. Germline loops: CDR1 LNHDA, CDR2 SQIVND (reference sequence). There are 14 residues in the CDR3. V lost 7 bases and J lost 2; bases outside the gene matches: 5. The chain's CDR3 is CASTPGTGAYEQYF. The CDR3 DNA reads TGTGCCAGTACCCCCGGGACAGGGGCCTACGAGCAGTACTTC.

This clone was observed a handful of times. The J gene is TRBJ2-7, the V gene TRBV7-9, with D maybe TRBD2 (5 bases). Germline-derived CDR1 and CDR2 are SEHNR and FQNEAQ (reference sequence). This CDR3 contains 13 residues. V was shortened by 7 bases and J by 3 bases, with 13 bases between the two germline ends. The CDR3 region is CASTRGVSYEQYF. Written as DNA, the CDR3 is TGTGCCAGCACCCGGGGTGTAAGCTACGAGCAGTACTTC.

This clone came up once. The rearrangement links TRBV6-1 to TRBJ2-5; perhaps TRBD1 as D (6 bases). There are 12 residues in the CDR3. Germline V gene data show CDR1 as MNHNS and CDR2 as SASEGT. The V end lost 7 bases, the J end lost 5 bases, and 11 bases lay between the germline ends. The CDR3 sequence: CASNGQGETQYF. The CDR3 DNA reads as TGTGCCAGCAATGGGCAGGGGGAGACCCAGTACTTC.

This clone was counted between two and nine times. The chain joins TRBV9 to TRBJ1-5, with a tentative D call TRBD1 (5 bases). Per germline, CDR1 SGDLS and CDR2 YYNGEE. With 4 bases removed from V and 0 bases from J, the gap between germline ends came to 11 bases. The CDR3 consists of 15 residues. The CDR3 sequence: CASSMTGTSNQPQHF. Here the CDR3 DNA reads TGTGCCAGCAGCATGACCGGGACTAGCAATCAGCCCCAGCATTTT.